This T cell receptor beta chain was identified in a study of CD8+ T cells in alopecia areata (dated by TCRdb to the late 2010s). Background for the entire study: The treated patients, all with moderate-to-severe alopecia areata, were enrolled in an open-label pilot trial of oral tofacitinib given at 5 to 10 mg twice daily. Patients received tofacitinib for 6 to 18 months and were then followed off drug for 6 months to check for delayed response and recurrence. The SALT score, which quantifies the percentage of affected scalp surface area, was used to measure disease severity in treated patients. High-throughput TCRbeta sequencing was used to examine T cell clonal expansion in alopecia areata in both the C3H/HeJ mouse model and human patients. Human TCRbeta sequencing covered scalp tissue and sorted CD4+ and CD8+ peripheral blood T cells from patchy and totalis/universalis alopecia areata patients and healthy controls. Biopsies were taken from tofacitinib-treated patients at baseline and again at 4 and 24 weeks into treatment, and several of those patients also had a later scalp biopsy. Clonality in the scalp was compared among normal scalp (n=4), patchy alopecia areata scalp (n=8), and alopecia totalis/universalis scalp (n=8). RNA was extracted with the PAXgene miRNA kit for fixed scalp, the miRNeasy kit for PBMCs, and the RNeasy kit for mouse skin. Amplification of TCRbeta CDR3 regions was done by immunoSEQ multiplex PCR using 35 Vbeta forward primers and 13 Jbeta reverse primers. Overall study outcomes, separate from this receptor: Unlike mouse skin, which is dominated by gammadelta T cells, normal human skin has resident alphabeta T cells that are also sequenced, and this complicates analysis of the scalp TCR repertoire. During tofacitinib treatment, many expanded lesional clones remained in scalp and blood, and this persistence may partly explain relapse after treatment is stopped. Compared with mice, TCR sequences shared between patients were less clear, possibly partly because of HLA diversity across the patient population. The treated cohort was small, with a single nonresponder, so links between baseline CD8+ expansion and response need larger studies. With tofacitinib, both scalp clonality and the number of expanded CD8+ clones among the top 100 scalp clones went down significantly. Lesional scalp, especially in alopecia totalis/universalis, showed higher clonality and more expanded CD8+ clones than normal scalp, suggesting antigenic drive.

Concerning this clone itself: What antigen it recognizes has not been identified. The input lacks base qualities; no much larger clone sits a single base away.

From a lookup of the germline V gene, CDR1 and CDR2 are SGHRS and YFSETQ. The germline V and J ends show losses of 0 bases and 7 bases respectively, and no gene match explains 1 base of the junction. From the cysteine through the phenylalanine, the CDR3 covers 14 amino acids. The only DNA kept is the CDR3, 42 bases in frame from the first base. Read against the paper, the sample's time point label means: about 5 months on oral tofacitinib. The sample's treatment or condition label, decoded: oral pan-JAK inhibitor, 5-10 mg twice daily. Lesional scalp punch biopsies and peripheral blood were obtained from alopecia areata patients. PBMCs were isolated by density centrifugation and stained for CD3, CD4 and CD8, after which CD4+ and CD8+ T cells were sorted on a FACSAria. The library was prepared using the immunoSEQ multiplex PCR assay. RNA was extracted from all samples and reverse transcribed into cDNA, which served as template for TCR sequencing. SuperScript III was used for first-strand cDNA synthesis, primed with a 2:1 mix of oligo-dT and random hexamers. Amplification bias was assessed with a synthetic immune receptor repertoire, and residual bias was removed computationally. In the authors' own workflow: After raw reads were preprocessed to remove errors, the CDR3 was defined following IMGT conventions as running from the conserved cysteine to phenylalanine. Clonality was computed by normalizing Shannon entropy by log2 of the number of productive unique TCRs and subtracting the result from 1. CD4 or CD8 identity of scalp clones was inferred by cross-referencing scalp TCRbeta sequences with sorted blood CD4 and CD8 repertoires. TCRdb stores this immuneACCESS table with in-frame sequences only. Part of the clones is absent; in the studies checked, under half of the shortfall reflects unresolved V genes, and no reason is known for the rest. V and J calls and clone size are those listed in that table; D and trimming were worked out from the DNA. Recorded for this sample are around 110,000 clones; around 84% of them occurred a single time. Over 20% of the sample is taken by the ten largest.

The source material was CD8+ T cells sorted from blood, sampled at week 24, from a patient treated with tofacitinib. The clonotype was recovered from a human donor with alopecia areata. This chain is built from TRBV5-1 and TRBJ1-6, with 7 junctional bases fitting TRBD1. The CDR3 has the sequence CASSLGDRNSPLHF. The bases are TGCGCCAGCAGCTTGGGGGACAGAAATTCACCCCTCCACTTT.